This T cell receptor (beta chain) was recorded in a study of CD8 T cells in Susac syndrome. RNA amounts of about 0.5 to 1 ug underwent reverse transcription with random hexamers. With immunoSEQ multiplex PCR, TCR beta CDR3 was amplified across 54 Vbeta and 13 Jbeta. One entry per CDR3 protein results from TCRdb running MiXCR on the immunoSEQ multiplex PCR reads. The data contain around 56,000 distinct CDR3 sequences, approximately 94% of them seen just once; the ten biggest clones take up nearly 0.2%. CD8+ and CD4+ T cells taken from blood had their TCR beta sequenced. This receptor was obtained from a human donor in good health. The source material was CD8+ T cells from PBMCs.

In DNA form, the CDR3 reads TGTGCCAGCAGTTTATTTGAAAAAGAGACCCAGTACTTC. Translation gives CASSLFEKETQYF. The chain joins TRBV27 to TRBJ2-5; D remains ambiguous. V lost 1 base, J lost 3 bases, and 6 bases lay in between. The germline gives CDR1 MNHEY, CDR2 SMNVEV (reference sequence). The CDR3 contains 13 residues.